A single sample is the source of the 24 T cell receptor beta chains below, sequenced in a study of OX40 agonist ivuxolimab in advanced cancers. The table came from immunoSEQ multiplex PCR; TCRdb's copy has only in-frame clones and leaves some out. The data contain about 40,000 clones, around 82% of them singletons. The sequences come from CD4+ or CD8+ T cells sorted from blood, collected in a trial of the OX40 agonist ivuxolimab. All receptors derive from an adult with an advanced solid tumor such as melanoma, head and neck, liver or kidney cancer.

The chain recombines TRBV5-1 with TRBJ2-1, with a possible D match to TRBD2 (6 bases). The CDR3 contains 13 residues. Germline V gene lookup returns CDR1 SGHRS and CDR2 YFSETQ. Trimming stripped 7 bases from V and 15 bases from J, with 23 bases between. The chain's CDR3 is CASGRTGSQSPFF. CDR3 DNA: TGCGCCAGCGGACGCACCGGGAGCCAGAGTCCGTTCTTC.

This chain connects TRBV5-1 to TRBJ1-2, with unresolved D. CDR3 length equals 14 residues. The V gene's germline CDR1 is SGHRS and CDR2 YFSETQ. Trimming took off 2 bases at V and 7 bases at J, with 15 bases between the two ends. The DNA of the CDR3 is TGCGCCAGCAGCTTTGGCAGGCAGAGAGGTGGCTACACCTTC. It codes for CASSFGRQRGGYTF. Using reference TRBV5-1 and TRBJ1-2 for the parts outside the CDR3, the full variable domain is KAGVTQTPRYLIKTRGQQVTLSCSPISGHRSVSWYQQTPGQGLQFLFEYFSETQRNKGNFPGRFSGRQFSNSRSEMNVSTLELGDSALYLCASSFGRQRGGYTFGSGTRLTVV.

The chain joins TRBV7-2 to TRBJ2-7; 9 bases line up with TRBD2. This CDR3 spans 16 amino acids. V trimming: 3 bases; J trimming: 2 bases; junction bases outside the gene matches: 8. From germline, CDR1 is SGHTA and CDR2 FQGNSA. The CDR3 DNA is TGTGCCAGCAGCTTTCTGTCGACTAGCGGAACCTACGAGCAGTACTTC. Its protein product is CASSFLSTSGTYEQYF.

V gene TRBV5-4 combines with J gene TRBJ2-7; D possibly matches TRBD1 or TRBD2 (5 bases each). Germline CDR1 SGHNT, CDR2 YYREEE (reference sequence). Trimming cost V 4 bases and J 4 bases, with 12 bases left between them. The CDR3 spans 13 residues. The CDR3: CASSIEGLYEQYF. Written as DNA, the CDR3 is TGTGCCAGCAGCATCGAGGGGCTATACGAGCAGTACTTC.

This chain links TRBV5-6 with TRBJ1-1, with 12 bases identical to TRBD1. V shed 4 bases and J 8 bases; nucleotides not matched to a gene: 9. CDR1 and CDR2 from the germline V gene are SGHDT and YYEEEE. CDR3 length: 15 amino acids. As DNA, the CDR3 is TGTGCCAGCAGCGTACTGGGACAGGGGGCGAGAGAAGCTTTCTTT. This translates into CASSVLGQGAREAFF. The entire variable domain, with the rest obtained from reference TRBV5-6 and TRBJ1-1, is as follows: DAGVTQSPTHLIKTRGQQVTLRCSPKSGHDTVSWYQQALGQGPQFIFQYYEEEERQRGNFPDRFSGHQFPNYSSELNVNALLLGDSALYLCASSVLGQGAREAFFGQGTRLTVV.

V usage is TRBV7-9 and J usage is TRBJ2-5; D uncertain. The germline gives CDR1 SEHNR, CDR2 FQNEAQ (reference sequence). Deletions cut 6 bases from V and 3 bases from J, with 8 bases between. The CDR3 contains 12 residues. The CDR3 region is CASRDPEETQYF. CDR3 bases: TGTGCCAGCAGGGACCCAGAAGAGACCCAGTACTTC.

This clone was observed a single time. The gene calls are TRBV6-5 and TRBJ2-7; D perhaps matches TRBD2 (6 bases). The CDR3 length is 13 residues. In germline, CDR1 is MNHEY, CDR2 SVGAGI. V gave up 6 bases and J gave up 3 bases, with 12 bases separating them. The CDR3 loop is CASRLRDFYEQYF. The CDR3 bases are TGTGCCAGCAGACTACGGGACTTCTACGAGCAGTACTTC.

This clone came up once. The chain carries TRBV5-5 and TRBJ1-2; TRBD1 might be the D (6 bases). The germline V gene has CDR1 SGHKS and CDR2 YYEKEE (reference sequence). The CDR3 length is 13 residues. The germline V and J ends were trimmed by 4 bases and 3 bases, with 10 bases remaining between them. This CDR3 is CASSQQGDYGYTF. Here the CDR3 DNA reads TGTGCCAGCAGCCAACAGGGAGACTATGGCTACACCTTC.

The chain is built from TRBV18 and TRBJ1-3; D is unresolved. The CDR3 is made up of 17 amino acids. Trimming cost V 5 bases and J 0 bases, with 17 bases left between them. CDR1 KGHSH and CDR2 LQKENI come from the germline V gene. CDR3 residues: CASSGILNEFSGNTIYF. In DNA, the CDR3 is TGTGCCAGCTCAGGAATCCTGAATGAGTTCTCTGGAAACACCATATATTTT.

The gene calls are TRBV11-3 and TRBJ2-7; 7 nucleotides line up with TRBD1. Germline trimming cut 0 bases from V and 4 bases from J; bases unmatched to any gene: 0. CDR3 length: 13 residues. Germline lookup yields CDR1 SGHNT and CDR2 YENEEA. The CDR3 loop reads CASSLETGYEQYF. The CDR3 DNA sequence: TGTGCCAGCAGCTTAGAGACAGGGTACGAGCAGTACTTC.

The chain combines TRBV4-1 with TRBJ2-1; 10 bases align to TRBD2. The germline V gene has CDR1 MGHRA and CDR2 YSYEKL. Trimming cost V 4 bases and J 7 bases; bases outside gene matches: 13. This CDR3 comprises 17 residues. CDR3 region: CASSLSTSGRSGNEQFF. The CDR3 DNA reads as TGCGCCAGCAGCCTATCGACTAGCGGGCGCAGTGGGAATGAGCAGTTCTTC.

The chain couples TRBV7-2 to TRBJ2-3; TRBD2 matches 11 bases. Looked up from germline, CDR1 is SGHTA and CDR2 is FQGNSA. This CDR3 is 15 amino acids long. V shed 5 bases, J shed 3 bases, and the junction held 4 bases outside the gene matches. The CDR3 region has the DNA TGTGCCAGCAGCACGACTAGCGGGGCGACAGATACGCAGTATTTT. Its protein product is CASSTTSGATDTQYF.

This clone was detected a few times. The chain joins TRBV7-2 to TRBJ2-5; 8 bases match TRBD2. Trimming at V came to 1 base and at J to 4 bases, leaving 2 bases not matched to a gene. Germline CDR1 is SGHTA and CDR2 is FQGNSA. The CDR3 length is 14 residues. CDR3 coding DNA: TGTGCCAGCAGCTTAGATAGCGGGGCAGAGACCCAGTACTTC. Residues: CASSLDSGAETQYF.

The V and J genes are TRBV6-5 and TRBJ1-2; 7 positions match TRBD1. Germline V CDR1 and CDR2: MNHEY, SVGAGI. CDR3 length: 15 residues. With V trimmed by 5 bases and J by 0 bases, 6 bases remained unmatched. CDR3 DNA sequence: TGTGCCAGCAGTGGACAGGCCTTAGCTAACTATGGCTACACCTTC. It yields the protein CASSGQALANYGYTF.

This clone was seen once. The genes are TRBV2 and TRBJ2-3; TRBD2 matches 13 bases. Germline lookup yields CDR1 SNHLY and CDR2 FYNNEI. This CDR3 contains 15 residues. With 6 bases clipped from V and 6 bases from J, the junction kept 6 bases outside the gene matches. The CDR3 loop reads CASRELAGGPDTQYF. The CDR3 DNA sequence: TGTGCCAGCAGGGAACTAGCGGGGGGGCCTGATACGCAGTATTTT.

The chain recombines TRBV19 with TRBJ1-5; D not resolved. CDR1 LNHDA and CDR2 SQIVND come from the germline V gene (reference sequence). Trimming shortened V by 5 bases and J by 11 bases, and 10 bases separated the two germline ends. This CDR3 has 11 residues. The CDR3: CASSDGVAQHF. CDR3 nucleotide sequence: TGTGCCAGTAGTGACGGGGTGGCCCAGCATTTT.

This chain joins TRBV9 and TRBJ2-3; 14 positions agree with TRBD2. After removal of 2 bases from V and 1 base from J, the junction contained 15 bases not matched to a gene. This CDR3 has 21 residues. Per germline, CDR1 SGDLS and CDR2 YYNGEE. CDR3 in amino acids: CASSVAPGLAGGLIRTDTQYF. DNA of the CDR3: TGTGCCAGCAGCGTGGCCCCTGGACTAGCGGGGGGCCTTATCCGCACAGATACGCAGTATTTT.

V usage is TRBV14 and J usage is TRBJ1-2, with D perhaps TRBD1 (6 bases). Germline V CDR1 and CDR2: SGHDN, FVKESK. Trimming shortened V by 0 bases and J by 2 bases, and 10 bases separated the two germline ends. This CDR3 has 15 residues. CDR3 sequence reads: CASSQDLQGNYGYTF. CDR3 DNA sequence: TGTGCCAGCAGCCAAGATCTACAGGGAAACTATGGCTACACCTTC. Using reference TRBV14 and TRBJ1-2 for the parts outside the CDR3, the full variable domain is EAGVTQFPSHSVIEKGQTVTLRCDPISGHDNLYWYRRVMGKEIKFLLHFVKESKQDESGMPNNRFLAERTGGTYSTLKVQPAELEDSGVYFCASSQDLQGNYGYTFGSGTRLTVV.

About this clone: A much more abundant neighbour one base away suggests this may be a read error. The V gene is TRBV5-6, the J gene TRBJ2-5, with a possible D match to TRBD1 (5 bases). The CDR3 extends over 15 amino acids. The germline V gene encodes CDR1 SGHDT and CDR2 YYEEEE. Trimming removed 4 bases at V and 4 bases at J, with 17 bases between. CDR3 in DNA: TGTGCCAGCAGCGCGGCCCAGGGTAATCGAGAGACCCAGTACTTC. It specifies CASSAAQGNRETQYF.

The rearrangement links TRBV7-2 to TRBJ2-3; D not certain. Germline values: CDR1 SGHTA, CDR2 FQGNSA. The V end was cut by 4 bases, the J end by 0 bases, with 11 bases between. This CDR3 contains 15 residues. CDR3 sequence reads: CASSSPASSTDTQYF. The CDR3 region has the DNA TGTGCCAGCAGCTCCCCGGCGTCTAGCACAGATACGCAGTATTTT.

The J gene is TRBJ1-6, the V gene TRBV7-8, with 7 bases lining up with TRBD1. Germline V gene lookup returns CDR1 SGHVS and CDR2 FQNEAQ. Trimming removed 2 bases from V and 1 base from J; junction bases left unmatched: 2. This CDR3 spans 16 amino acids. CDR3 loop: CASSLSGGSYNSPLHF. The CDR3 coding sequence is TGTGCCAGCAGCTTATCAGGGGGGTCCTATAATTCACCCCTCCACTTT.

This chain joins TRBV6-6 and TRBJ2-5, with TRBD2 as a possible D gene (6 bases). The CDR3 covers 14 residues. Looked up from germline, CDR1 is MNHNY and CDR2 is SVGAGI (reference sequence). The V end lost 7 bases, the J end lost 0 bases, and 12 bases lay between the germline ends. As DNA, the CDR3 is TGTGCCAGCACCAGGAGGGCGTACCAAGAGACCCAGTACTTC. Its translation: CASTRRAYQETQYF.

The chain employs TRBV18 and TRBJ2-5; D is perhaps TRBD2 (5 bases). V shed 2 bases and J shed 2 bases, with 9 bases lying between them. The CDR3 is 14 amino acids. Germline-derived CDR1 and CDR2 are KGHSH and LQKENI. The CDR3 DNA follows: TGTGCCAGCTCACCATGGGAGCAGCAAGAGACCCAGTACTTC. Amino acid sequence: CASSPWEQQETQYF.

The CDR3 loop reads CASSYVTGSLATNEKLFF. DNA for the CDR3: TGTGCCAGCAGCTACGTCACAGGTAGTTTGGCAACTAATGAAAAACTGTTTTTT. V is TRBV4-2 and J is TRBJ1-4; D may be TRBD1 (5 bases). With 5 bases removed from V and 0 bases from J, the gap between germline ends came to 19 bases. This CDR3 region has 18 residues. Looked up from germline, CDR1 is LGHNA and CDR2 is YNFKEQ.